The table lists the clone carrying this TCR beta chain with a few counts. Its antigen remains unidentified. This sample stems from a study of T cells after yellow fever vaccination. Whole-study findings and limits: Only a minor proportion of clonotypes was detected across both CD4 and CD8 compartments. Once the booster was given, most primary-vaccination clones reappeared, at about 96% for CD4 and roughly 91% for CD8.

Deletions cut 4 bases from V and 5 bases from J, with 8 bases between. The CDR3 extends over 12 amino acids. Germline CDR1 and CDR2: KGHSH and LQKENI. TCRdb itself ran the 5' RACE reads through MiXCR, one entry per CDR3 protein. The sample contains around 300,000 distinct CDR3 sequences, 10% to 15% of which appear only once. The starting material was CD4+ T cells sorted from PBMCs, obtained 45 days after the yellow fever booster vaccination. This receptor was identified in a man aged 30 to 45 who received the YFV17D yellow fever vaccine. The chain is built from TRBV18 and TRBJ2-5, with D uncertain. CDR3 bases: TGTGCCAGCTCACGTATGAGGGAGACCCAGTACTTC. Its protein product is CASSRMRETQYF.